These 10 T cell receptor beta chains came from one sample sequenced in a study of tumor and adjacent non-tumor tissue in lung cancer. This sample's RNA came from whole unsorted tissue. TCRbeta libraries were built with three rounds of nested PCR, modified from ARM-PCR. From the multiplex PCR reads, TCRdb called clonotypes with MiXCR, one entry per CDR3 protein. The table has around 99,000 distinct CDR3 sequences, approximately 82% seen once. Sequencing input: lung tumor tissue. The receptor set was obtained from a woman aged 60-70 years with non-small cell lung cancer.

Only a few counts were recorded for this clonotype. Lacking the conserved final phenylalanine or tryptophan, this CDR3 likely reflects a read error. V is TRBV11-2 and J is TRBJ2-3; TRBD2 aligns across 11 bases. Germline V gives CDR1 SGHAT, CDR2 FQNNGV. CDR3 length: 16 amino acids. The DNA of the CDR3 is TGTGTCAGCAGCCGAACTCTAGCGGGGGGCACAGATAAGCAGTATTCT. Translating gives CVSSRTLAGGTDKQYS.

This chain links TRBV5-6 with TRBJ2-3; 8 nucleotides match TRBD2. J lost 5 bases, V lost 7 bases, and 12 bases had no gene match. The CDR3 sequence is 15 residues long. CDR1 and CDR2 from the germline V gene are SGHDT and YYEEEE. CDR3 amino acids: CASVNSGSGGDTQYF. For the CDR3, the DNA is TGTGCCAGCGTCAACAGCGGGAGCGGCGGAGATACGCAGTATTTT. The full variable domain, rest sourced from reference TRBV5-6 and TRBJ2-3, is DAGVTQSPTHLIKTRGQQVTLRCSPKSGHDTVSWYQQALGQGPQFIFQYYEEEERQRGNFPDRFSGHQFPNYSSELNVNALLLGDSALYLCASVNSGSGGDTQYFGPGTRLTVL.

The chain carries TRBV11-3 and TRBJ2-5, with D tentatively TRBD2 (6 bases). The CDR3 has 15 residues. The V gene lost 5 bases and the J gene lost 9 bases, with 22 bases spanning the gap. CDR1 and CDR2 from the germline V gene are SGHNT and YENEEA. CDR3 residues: CASSLVGHIGEAQYF. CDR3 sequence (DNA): TGTGCCAGCAGCCTCGTGGGGCACATAGGGGAGGCCCAGTACTTC.

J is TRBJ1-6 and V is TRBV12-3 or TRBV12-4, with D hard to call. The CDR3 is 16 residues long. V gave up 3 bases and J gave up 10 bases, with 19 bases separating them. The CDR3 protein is CASSFREDSLGSPLHF. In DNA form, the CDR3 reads TGTGCCAGCAGTTTTCGAGAGGACTCCCTTGGATCACCCCTCCACTTT.

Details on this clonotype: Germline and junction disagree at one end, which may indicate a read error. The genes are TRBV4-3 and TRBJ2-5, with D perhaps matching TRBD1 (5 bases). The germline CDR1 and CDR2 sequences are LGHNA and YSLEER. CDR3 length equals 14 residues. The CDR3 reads CASSHEGAQDTQYF. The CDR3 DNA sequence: TGTGCCAGCAGCCATGAAGGGGCCCAAGATACCCAGTACTTC.

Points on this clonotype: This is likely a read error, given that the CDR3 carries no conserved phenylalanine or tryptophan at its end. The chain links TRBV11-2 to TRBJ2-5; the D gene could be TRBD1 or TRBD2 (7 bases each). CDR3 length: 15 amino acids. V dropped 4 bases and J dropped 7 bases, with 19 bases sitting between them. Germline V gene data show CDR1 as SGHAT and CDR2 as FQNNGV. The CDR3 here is CASSSTGTGGGTQYS. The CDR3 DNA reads TGTGCCAGCAGCTCGACAGGGACGGGGGGTGGGACCCAGTACTCC.

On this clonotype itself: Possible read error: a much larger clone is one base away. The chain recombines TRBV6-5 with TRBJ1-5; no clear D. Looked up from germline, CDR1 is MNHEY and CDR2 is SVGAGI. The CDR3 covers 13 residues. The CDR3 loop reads CASSFGRNQPRHF. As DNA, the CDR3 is TGTGCCAGCAGTTTCGGACGGAATCAGCCCCGGCATTTT.

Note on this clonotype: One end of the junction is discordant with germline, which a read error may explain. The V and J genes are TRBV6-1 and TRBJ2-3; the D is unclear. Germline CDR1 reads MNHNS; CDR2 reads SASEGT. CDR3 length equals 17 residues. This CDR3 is CASSERKESLSTDMQYF. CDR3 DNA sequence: TGTGCCAGCAGTGAACGAAAAGAGTCCCTTAGCACAGATATGCAGTATTTT.

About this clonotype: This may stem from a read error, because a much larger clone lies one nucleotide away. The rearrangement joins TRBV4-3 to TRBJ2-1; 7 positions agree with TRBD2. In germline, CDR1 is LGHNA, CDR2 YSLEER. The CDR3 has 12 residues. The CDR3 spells CAGSQDLRGEVF. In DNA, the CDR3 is TGCGCCGGCAGCCAAGATCTCCGGGGGGAAGTCTTC.

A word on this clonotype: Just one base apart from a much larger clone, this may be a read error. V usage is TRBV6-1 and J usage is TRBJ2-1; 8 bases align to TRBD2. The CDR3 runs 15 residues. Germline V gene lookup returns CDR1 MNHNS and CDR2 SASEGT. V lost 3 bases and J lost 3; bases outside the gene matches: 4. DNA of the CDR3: TGTGCCAGCAGTGATGACGGGGGGGGCTACAATGAGCAGTTCTTC. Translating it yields CASSDDGGGYNEQFF.